A selection of T cell receptor beta chains follows, all from one sample in a study of lymphopenia after photon versus proton radiotherapy. Here immunoSEQ multiplex PCR was the method, and the copy in TCRdb shows in-frame clones only, minus some. The table has about 53,000 clones, around 80% seen once. Source: peripheral blood, taken from a patient treated with photon-based radiotherapy. Receptors originate from a man between 45 and 60 years old with gastric cancer. Both conserved end residues are part of each CDR3. The listing skips clone size in some rows; elsewhere it reads once, few, many or a size class.

>TRBJ2-2|TRBV18|.
CASSPGRGNGELFF
>TRBJ2-4|TRBV7-6|.
CASSLGPRGILAKNIQYF
>TRBJ2-4|TRBV6-5|.
CASSFLAGDKNIQYF
>TRBJ1-4|TRBV5-6|once
CASSLGGGRKLFF
>TRBJ2-5|TRBV6-1|.
CASSGGRGETQYF
>TRBJ2-2|TRBV7-2|once
CASSPYTGELFF
>TRBJ2-3|TRBV12-5|.
CASGPPGKGTDTQYF
>TRBJ2-1|TRBV11-1|.
CASSPDRDNEQFF
>TRBJ2-3|TRBV18|.
CASSSGTLTNPDTQYF
>TRBJ2-1|TRBV4-1|.
CASSRYGPSSYNEQFF
>TRBJ2-5|TRBV27|.
CASSKTSGSEGTQETQYF
>TRBJ2-2|TRBV5-1|.
CASSGRLTGAGELFF
>TRBJ1-2|TRBV11-2|.
CASSLNTGANGYTF
>TRBJ2-7|TRBV4-3|.
CASSQSVGYEQYF
>TRBJ1-1|TRBV27|.
CASSLSRLRNTEAFF
>TRBJ1-4|TRBV20-1|few
CSALDTPLLFF
>TRBJ2-7|TRBV7-2|.
CASSLRLAGVNEQYF
>TRBJ1-5|TRBV19|.
CASSILDQPQHF
>TRBJ2-2|TRBV30|many
CACQTSGRATGELFF
>TRBJ2-1|TRBV5-1|once
CASSLEVLASYNEQFF
>TRBJ1-5|TRBV28|.
CASRSAKAGNQPQHF
>TRBJ2-7|TRBV4-2|.
CASSQGGGLADNEQYF
>TRBJ1-5|TRBV6-6|.
CASSSGQGLPQHF
>TRBJ2-7|TRBV5-5|.
CASSLVAGSYEQYF
>TRBJ1-3|TRBV6-6|once
CASRGQGLGSGNTIYF
>TRBJ2-7|TRBV7-2|.
CASSQRYEQYF
>TRBJ1-4|TRBV7-2|.
CASSLQVGGEKLFF
>TRBJ1-1|TRBV19|.
CASSTGQGLREAFF
>TRBJ2-1|TRBV7-8|once
CASSLETGDEQFF
>TRBJ2-7|TRBV27|.
CASSLSNLAGDEQYF
>TRBJ1-2|TRBV2|.
CASSEQGTYYGYTF
>TRBJ2-1|TRBV25-1|.
CASSERGPYNEQFF
>TRBJ1-3|TRBV5-1|few
CASSSGRAQGPSGNTIYF
>TRBJ2-7|TRBV11-2|.
CASSFGQSYEQYF
>TRBJ2-5|TRBV7-2|.
CASSLVYRGTIGEETQYF
>TRBJ2-5|TRBV5-1|.
CASSLELAGAETQYF
>TRBJ2-1|TRBV7-6|.
CASSSPLVERSHNEQFF
>TRBJ2-3|TRBV29-1|.
CSVEGGRGFGTDTQYF
>TRBJ1-1|TRBV11-1|few
CASSTRTGRGGNTEAFF
>TRBJ1-4|TRBV9|.
CASSVDGRPTGKLFF
>TRBJ2-4|TRBV28|.
CASSSKGARAKNIQYF
>TRBJ2-6|TRBV9|.
CASTHPRGGTRGANVLTF
>TRBJ2-7|TRBV30|.
CAWSKPWTATYEQYF
>TRBJ2-1|TRBV5-8|.
CASSLRTSAFVEQFF
>TRBJ2-7|TRBV5-1|.
CASSQQGVSAEQYF
>TRBJ2-7|TRBV6-5|.
CASRGTSGDSYEQYF
>TRBJ2-1|TRBV9|.
CASSVGPWKNEQFF
>TRBJ2-3|TRBV19|once
CASSMNTDTQYF
>TRBJ2-7|TRBV28|few
CASSLSQTPYEQYF
>TRBJ2-1|TRBV11-1|.
CASSSRTGVYSSNEQFF
>TRBJ1-2|TRBV10-3|.
CAISESGQGGGYTF
>TRBJ1-2|TRBV6-1|.
CASSLQGADGYTF
>TRBJ1-5|TRBV6-1|.
CASRVKDTAYQPQHF